What follows describes a single T cell receptor (beta chain). No antigen is known for it. The source of the sample is a study of regulatory T cells in long-lasting Graves disease. Study outcomes and limitations: Repertoires from persistent disease leaned toward TRBV28, TRBJ1-2 and TRBJ2-5.

This CDR3 region has 14 residues. The V and J ends lost 7 bases and 0 bases, in that order; junction bases with no gene match: 5. Germline CDR1 and CDR2: PRHDT and FYEKMQ (reference sequence). According to the study, TCR beta libraries were built with iRepertoire HTBI primers and CDR3-region Arm-PCR. In the authors' methods: Taken together, the samples had 62 TRBV and roughly 15 TRBJ segments identified. TCRdb itself ran the multiplex PCR reads through MiXCR, one entry per CDR3 protein. These V and J calls derive from TCRdb rather than the authors' analysis. The sample yields approximately 350,000 distinct CDR3 sequences, around 15% seen once. Time point indicated: newly diagnosed GD, antithyroid drugs for less than 3 months. Researchers made the TCR library from RNA that was extracted from PBMCs. As a group, patients came from one endocrinology department in Xi'an, China. The data also belong to a second study, concerning T cells in Graves' hyperthyroidism and ophthalmopathy. From that second work: The HTBI primer set served for first-round RT-PCR of the TCR CDR3.

The sample consisted of peripheral blood mononuclear cells (PBMCs), taken at new diagnosis, from a patient treated with antithyroid drugs. This clonotype was sampled from a young woman with Graves disease. V and J are TRBV13 and TRBJ1-1; TRBD1 agrees at 7 bases. The CDR3 loop reads CASNRGQVNTEAFF. The CDR3 DNA reads TGTGCCAGCAACAGAGGACAGGTGAACACTGAAGCTTTCTTT.